The clone carrying this TCR beta chain was counted between two and nine times. This entry belongs to a study of shared clonotypes between healthy human individuals. With 5 bases removed from V and 0 bases from J, the gap between germline ends came to 13 bases. From germline, CDR1 is MNHNY and CDR2 SVGAGI (reference sequence). The CDR3 has 15 amino acids. Clones were read by immunoSEQ multiplex PCR, and TCRdb kept only the in-frame ones, dropping some. The top ten clones hold about 1.5% of a sample with under 1,100,000 clones, about 77% of them seen once. The material sequenced was memory CD4+ T cells sorted from blood. The subset: CD45RA-negative fraction. The rearrangement joins TRBV6-6 to TRBJ1-2; D might be TRBD1 (5 bases). The source is a man aged 18 to 30 in good health. The CDR3 region has the DNA TGTGCCAGCAGTCCCGGGACGGTCGCTAACTATGGCTACACCTTC. Its translation is CASSPGTVANYGYTF.